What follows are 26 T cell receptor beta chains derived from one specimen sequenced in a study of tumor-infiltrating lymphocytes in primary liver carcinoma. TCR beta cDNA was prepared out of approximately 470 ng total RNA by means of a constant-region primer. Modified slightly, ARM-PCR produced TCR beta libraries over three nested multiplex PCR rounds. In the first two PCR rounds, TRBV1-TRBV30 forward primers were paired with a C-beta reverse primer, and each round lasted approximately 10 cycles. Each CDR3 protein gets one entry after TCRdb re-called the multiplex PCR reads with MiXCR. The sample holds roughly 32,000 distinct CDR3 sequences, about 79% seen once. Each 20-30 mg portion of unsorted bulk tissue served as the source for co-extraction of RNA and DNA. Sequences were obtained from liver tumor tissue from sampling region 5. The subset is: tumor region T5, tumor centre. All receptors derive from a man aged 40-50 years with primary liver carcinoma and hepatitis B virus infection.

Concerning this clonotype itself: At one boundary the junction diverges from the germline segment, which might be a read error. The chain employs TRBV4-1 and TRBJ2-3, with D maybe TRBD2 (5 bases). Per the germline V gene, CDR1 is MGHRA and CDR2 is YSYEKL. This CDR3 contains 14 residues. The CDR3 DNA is TGCGCCAGCAGCCAGGCCGGGAATGTAGATTCGCAATATTTT. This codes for CASSQAGNVDSQYF.

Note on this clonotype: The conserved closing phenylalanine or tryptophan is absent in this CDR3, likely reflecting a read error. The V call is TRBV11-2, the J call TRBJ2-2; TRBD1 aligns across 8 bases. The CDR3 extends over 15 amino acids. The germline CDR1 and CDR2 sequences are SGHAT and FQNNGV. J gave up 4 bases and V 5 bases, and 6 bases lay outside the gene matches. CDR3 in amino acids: CASSMDRAATGELFL. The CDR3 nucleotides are TGTGCCAGCAGCATGGACAGGGCCGCCACCGGGGAGCTGTTTCTC.

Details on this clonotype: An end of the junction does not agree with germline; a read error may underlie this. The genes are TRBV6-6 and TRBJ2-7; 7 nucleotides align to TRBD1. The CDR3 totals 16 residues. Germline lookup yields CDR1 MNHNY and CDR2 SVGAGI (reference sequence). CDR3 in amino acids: CTSRQGVGTSVYEQYF. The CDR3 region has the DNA TGTACCAGCAGACAGGGCGTTGGAACTAGTGTGTACGAGCAGTACTTC.

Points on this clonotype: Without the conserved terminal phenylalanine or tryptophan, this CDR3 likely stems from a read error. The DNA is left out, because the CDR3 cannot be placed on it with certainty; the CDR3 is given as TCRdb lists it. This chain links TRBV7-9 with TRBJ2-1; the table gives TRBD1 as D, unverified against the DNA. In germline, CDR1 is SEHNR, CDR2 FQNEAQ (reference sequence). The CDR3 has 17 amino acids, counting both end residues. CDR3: CASSLPYQGRKTNEKFL.

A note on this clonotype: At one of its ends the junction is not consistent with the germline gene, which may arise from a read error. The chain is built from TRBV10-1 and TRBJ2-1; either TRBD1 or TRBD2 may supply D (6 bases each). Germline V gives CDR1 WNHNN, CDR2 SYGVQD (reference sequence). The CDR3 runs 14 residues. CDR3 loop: CTRPPRGGYNEQFF. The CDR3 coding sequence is TGCACCAGACCACCCAGGGGAGGATACAATGAGCAGTTCTTC.

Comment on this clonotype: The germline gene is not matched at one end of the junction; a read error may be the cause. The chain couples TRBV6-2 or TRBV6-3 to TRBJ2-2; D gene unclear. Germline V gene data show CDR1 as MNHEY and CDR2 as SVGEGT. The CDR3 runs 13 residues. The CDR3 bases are TGTGCCGGCAGTAACTTCTTAAACGGGGAGCTGTTTTTT. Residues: CAGSNFLNGELFF.

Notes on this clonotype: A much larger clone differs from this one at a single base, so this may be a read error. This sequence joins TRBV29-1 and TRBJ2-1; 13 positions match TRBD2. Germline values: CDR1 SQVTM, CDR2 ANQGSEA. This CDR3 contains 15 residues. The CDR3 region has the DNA TGCAGCGCTGAGAGGACTAGCGGGAGTGGCAATGAGCAGTCCTTC. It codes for CSAERTSGSGNEQSF.

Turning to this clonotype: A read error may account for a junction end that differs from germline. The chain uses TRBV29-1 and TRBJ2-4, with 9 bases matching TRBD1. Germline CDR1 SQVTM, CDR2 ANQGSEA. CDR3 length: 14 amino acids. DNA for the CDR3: TGCAGCGTTGAGGGACAGGGTGTCGGGGGCATTCGGTACTTC. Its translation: CSVEGQGVGGIRYF. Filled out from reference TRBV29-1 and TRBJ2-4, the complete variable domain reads SAVISQKPSRDICQRGTSLTIQCQVDSQVTMMFWYRQQPGQSLTLIATANQGSEATYESGFVIDKFPISRPNLTFSTLTVSNMSPEDSSIYLCSVEGQGVGGIRYFGAGTRLSVL.

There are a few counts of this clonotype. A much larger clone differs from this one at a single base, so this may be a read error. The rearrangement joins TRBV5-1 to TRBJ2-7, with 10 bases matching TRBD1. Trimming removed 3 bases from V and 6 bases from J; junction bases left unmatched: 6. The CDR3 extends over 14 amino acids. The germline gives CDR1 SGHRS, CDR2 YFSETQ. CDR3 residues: CASSSSRDRGEQYF. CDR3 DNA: TGCGCCAGCAGCTCGTCCCGGGACAGGGGCGAGCAGTACTTC.

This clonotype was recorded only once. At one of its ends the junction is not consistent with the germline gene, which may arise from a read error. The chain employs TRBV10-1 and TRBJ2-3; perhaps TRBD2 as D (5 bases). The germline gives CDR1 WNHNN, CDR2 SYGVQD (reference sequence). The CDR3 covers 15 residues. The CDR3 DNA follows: TGCGCCAGCAGAGACGAGGGTAAACAGCACAATACGCGGTATTTT. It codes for CASRDEGKQHNTRYF.

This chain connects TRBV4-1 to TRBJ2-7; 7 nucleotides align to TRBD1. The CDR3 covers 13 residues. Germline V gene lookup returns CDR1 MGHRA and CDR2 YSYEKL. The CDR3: CAISQNTGQESYF. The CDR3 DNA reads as TGCGCTATCAGCCAAAATACCGGACAGGAGTCGTACTTC.

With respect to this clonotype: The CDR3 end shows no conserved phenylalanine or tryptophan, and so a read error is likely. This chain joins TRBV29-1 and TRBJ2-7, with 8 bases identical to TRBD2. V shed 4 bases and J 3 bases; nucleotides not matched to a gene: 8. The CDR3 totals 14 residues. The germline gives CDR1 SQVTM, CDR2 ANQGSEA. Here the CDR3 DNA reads TGCAGCGTTGTTTCAGCGGGAGCATTCTACGAGCAGTACCTC. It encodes CSVVSAGAFYEQYL.

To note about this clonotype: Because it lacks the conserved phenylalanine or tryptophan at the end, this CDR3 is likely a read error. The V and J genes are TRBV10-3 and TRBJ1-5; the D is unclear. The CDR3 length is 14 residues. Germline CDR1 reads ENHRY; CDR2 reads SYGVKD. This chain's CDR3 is CVISESWQHQPQHL. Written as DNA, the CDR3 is TGTGTCATCAGTGAGTCTTGGCAGCATCAGCCCCAGCATCTT.

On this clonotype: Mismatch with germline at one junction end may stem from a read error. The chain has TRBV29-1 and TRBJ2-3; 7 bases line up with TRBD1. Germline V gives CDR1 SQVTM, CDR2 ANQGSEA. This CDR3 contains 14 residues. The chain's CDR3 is CSASPGQHTDTRYF. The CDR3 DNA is TGCAGCGCAAGCCCGGGACAGCACACAGATACGCGGTATTTT.

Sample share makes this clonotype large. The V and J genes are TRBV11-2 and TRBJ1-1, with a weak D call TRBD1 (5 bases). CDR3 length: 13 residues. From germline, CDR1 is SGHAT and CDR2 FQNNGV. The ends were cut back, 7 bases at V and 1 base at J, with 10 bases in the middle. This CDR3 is CASTLTANTEAFF. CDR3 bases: TGTGCCAGCACCCTGACAGCGAACACTGAAGCTTTCTTT.

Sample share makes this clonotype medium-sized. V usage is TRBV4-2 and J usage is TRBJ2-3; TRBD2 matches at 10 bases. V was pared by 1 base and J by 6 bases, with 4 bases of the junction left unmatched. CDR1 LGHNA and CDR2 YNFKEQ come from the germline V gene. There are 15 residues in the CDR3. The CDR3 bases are TGTGCCAGCAGCCAAGGAAGCGGGAGGGGGGATACGCAGTATTTT. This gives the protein CASSQGSGRGDTQYF.

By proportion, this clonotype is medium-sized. The CDR3: CASSYLPGTSGSWDEQFF. CDR3 nucleotide sequence: TGTGCCAGCAGTTACCTCCCCGGGACTAGCGGGAGTTGGGATGAGCAGTTCTTC. The rearrangement links TRBV6-2 or TRBV6-3 to TRBJ2-1; TRBD2 matches 14 bases. The V gene end was trimmed by 2 bases and the J gene end by 8 bases; junction bases not matched to a gene: 11. The CDR3 runs to 18 residues. CDR1 is MNHEY, CDR2 SVGEGT, per germline.

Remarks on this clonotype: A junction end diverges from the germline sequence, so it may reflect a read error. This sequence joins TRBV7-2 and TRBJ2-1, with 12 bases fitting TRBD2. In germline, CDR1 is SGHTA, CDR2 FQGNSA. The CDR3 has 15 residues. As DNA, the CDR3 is TGTGCCGGCAGCTCCCTAGCGGGAGGGCCCCATGAGCAGTTCTTC. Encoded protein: CAGSSLAGGPHEQFF.

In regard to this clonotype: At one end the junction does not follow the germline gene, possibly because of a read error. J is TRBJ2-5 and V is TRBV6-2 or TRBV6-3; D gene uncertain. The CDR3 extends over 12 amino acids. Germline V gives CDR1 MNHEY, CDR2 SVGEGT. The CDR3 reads CTSSLNAETQYF. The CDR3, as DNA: TGTACCAGCAGTCTTAATGCGGAGACACAGTACTTC.

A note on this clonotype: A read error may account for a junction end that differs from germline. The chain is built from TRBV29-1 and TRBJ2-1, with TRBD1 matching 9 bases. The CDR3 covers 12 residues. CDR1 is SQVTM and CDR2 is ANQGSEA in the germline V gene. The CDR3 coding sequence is TGCAGCGTTCGACAGGGGGGGAATGTGCAGGTCTTC. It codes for CSVRQGGNVQVF.

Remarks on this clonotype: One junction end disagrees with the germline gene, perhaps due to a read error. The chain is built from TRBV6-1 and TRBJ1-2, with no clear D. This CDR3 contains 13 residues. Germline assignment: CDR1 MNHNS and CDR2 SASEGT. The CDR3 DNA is TGTGCCAGCAGTGAATGGGTCTCTAATGGCCACACCTTC. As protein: CASSEWVSNGHTF.

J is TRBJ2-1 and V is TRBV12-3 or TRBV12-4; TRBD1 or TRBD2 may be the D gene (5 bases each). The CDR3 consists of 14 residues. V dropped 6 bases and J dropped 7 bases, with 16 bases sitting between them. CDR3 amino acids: CASSDLGPKNEQFF. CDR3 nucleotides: TGTGCCAGCAGCGACCTGGGACCGAAGAATGAGCAGTTCTTC.

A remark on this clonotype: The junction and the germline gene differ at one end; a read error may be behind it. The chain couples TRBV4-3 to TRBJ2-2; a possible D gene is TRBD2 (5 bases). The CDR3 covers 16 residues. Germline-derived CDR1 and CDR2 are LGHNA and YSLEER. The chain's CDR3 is CDNSQNPEGSPGELLF. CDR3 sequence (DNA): TGCGACAACAGCCAAAACCCAGAAGGAAGCCCCGGGGAGCTGCTTTTT.

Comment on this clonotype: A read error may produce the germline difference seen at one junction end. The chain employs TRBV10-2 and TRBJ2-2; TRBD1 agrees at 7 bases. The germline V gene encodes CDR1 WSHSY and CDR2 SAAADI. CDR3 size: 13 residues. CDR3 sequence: CANSGQDTGELFF. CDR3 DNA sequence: TGCGCCAACAGTGGACAGGACACCGGGGAGCTGTTTTTT.

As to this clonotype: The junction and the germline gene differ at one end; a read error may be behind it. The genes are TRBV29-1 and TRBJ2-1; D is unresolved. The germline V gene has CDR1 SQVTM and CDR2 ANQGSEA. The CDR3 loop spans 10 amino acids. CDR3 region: CSVYRDEHFF. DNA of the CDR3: TGCAGCGTTTACCGCGATGAGCATTTCTTC.

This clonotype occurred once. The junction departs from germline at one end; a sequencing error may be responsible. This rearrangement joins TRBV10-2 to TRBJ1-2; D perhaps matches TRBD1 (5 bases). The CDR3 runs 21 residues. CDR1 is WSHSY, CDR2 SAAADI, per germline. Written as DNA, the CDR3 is TGCGCCAGCAGTGAGGGCTTAGCGTCGGGGGGTAGCCGAAGAATGGGTTATGGCTACACCTTT. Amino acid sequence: CASSEGLASGGSRRMGYGYTF.